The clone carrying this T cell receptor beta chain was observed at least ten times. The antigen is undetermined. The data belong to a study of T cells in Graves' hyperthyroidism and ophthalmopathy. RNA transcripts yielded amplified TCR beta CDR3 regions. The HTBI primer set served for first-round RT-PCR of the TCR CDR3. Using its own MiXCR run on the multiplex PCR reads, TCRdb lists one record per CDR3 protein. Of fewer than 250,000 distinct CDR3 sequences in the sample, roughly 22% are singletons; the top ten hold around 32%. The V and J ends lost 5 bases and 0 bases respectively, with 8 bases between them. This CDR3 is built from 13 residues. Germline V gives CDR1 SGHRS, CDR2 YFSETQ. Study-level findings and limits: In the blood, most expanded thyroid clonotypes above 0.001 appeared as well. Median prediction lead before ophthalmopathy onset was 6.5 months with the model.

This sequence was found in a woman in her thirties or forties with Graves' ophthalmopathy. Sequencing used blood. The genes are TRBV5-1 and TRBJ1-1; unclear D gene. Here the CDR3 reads CASRGSMNTEAFF. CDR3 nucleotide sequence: TGCGCCAGCAGGGGGTCAATGAACACTGAAGCTTTCTTT.